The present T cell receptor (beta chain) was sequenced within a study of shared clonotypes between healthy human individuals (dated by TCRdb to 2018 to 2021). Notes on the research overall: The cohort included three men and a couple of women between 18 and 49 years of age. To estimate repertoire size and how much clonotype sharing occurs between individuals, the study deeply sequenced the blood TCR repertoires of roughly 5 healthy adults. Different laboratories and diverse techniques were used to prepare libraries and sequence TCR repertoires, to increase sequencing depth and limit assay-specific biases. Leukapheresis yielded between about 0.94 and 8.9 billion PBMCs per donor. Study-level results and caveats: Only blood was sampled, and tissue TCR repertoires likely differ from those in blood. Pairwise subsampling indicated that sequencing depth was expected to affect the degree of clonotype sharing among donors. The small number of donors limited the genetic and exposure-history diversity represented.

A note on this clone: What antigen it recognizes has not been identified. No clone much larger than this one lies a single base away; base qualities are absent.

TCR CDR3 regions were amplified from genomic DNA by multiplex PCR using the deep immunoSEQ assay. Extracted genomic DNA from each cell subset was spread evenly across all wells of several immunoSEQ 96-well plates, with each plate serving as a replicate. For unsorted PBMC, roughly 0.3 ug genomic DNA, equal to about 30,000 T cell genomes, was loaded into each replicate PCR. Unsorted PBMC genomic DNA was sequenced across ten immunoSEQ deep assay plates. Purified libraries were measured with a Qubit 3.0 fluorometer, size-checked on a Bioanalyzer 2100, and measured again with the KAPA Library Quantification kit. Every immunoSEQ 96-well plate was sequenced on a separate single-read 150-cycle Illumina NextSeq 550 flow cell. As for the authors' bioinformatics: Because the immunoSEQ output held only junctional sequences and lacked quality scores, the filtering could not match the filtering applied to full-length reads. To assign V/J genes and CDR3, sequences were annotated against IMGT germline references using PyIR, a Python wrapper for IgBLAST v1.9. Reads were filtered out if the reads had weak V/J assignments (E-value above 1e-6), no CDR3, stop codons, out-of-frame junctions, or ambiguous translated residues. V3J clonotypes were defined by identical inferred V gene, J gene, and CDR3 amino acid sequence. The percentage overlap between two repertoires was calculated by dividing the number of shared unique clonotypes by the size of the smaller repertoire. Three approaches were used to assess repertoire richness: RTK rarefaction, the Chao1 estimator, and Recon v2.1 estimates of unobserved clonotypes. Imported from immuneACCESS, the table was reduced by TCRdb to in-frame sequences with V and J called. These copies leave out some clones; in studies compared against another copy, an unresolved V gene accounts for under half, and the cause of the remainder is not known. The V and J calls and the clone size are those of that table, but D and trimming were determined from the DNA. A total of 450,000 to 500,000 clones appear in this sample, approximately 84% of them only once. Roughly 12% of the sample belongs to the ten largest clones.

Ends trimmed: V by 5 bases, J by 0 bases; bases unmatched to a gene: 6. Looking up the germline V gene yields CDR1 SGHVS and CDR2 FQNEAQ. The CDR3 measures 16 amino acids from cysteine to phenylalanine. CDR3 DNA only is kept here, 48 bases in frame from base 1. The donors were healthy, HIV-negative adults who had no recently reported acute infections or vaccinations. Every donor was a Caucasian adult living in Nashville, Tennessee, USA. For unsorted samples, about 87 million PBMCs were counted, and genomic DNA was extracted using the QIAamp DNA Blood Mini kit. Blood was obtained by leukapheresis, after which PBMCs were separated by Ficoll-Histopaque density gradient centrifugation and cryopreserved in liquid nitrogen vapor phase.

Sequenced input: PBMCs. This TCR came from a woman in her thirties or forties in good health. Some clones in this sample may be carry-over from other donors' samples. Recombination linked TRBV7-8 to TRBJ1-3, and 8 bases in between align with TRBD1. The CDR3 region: CASSLDRGISGNTIYF. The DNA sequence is TGTGCCAGCAGCCTAGACAGGGGTATCTCTGGAAACACCATATATTTT.